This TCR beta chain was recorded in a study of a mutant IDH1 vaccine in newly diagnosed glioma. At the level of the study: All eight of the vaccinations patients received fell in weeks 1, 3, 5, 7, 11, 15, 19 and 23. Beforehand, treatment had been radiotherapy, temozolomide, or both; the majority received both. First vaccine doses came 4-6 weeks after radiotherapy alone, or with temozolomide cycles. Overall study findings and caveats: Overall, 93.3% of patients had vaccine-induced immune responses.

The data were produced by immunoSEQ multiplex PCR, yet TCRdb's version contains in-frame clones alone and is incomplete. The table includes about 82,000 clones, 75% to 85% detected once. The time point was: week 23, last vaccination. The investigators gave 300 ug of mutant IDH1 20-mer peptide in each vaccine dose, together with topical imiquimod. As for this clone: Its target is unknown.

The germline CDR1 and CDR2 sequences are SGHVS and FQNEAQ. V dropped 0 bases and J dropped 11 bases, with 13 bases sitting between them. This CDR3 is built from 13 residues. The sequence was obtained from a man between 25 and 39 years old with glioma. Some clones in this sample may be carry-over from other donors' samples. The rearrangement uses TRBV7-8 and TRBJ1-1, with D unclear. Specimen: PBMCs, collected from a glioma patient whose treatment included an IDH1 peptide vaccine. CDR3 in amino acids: CASSLALGPGAFF. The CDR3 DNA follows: TGTGCCAGCAGCTTAGCGCTAGGGCCTGGGGCTTTCTTT.